Shown below are 30 T cell receptor delta chains from a single sample sequenced in a study of γδ T cells in repeated Plasmodium falciparum infection. Bulk repertoires came from Vgamma9/Vdelta2+ or Vdelta2-negative gammadelta T cells flow-sorted from PBMC. TCRdb re-called the multiplex PCR reads with CATT. Seen here are approximately 93,000 delta-chain clones, 0.75% to 1% observed once, and the top ten hold around a tenth. The source material was gamma-delta T cells from blood. The source is a pool of human donors (malaria-infected and uninfected, not separated).

Details on this clone: A far more abundant clone sits one base away, making this likely a read error. The same CDR3 also results from other DNA sequences found in this sample. The J gene has no call, while the V gene is TRDV1; the table calls TRDD3, which could not be checked here. This CDR3 comprises 23 residues. Per germline, CDR1 TSWWSYY and CDR2 QGS. The CDR3 region is CALGGFLHYFEYWGIRGTAQLFF. The CDR3 coding sequence is TGTGCTCTTGGGGGATTCCTACATTACTTTGAGTACTGGGGGATACGAGGGACAGCACAGCTCTTCTTT.

This clone was seen more than once but under ten times. Only one base separates this from a far larger clonotype, so it likely reflects a read error. The same CDR3 is also encoded by other DNA sequences in this sample. The V call is TRDV2, the J call TRDJ1, with TRDD3 matching 10 bases. Assignment of the J gene here rests on matching the DNA to germline, because TCRdb gives none. The length of the CDR3 is 24 residues. Germline V lookup: CDR1 GEAIGNYY, CDR2 EKD. The ends lost 0 bases at V and 0 bases at J; junction bases unmatched: 27. In nucleotides, the CDR3 is TGTGCCTGTGACACCGTTCGTCCCTCCCCTAGCCCGAACTGGGGGATGGGGTACACCGATAAACTCATCTTT. Translating it yields CACDTVRPSPSPNWGMGYTDKLIF.

This clone was found a few times. TCRdb records a much larger clone's protein for this DNA, with a difference at residue 8 that likely arises from a read error; the protein given is the translation of the DNA. This chain uses TRDV3 with TRDJ1; 8 positions agree with TRDD3. The CDR3 totals 18 residues. Per the germline V gene, CDR1 is TVYSNPD and CDR2 is GDNSRS (reference sequence). Unmatched junction bases numbered 20, after V lost 3 bases and J lost 2 bases. CDR3 sequence reads: CALWPSRKGYAFTDKLIF. Here the CDR3 DNA reads TGTGCCTTGTGGCCTTCACGCAAGGGATACGCATTTACCGATAAACTCATCTTT.

Worth noting for this clone: For this DNA, TCRdb reports the protein of a much larger clone, which diverges at residue 6, most likely from a read error; the protein presented here is translated directly from the DNA. The genes are TRDV2 and TRDJ1, with D unclear. Trimming shortened V by 1 base and J by 3 bases, and 11 bases separated the two germline ends. This CDR3 comprises 14 residues. CDR1 and CDR2 (germline): GEAIGNYY, EKD. This chain's CDR3 is CACDTQPGSDKLIF. Written as DNA, the CDR3 is TGTGCCTGTGACACTCAGCCAGGGTCCGATAAACTCATCTTT.

This clone was found a few times. This sequence is one base from a far larger clone and is likely a read error. Other DNA sequences within the sample encode an identical CDR3. The rearrangement joins TRDV2 to TRDJ1, with 10 positions matching TRDD3. Per the germline V gene, CDR1 is GEAIGNYY and CDR2 is EKD. CDR3 length: 19 amino acids. CDR3 loop: CACDSVLIPTGGFTDKLIF. The CDR3 DNA reads TGTGCATGTGACTCCGTTTTGATCCCTACTGGGGGATTCACCGATAAACTCATCTTT.

A remark on this clone: This DNA's translation differs at residue 11 from TCRdb's protein, which comes from a much larger clone; a read error is likely, and the protein shown is translated from the DNA. V and J are TRDV2 and TRDJ1, with TRDD3 matching 7 bases. V shed 0 bases and J 8 bases; nucleotides not matched to a gene: 11. The V gene's germline CDR1 is GEAIGNYY and CDR2 EKD. CDR3 length equals 15 residues. CDR3 region: CACDTVGGSKEKLIF. For the CDR3, the DNA is TGTGCCTGTGACACCGTGGGGGGATCTAAAGAAAAACTCATCTTT.

This clone occurred a few times. TCRdb's protein for this DNA is that of a much larger clone and differs from the translation at residue 17, likely a read error; the protein shown is the DNA translation. The chain recombines TRDV2 with TRDJ1; 10 bases map to TRDD3. This CDR3 has 18 amino acids. In germline, CDR1 is GEAIGNYY, CDR2 EKD. The CDR3: CACDTAMLGDSSTDKLTF. The CDR3, as DNA: TGTGCCTGTGACACCGCTATGCTGGGGGATAGTAGCACCGATAAACTCACCTTT.

With respect to this clone: A far larger clone is one base from this, pointing to a likely read error. In the same sample, other DNA sequences code for this CDR3. The rearrangement links TRDV1 to TRDJ1; D is perhaps TRDD2 or TRDD3 (7 bases each). TCRdb gives no J gene; it was assigned here by matching the DNA to germline. Germline-derived CDR1 and CDR2 are TSWWSYY and QGS. The CDR3 consists of 21 residues. The CDR3 nucleotides read TGTGCCCTTGGGGAACTAGGGTTTCCTTCCTTCCTGGGGGGTTACACCGATAAACTCATCTTT. It codes for CALGELGFPSFLGGYTDKLIF.

Only a few counts were recorded for this clone. TCRdb attributes to this sequence the protein of a much larger clone, which differs from the DNA translation at residue 9; a read error is likely, and the protein displayed is translated from the DNA. This rearrangement joins TRDV1 to TRDJ1; 12 nucleotides line up with TRDD3. From germline, CDR1 is TSWWSYY and CDR2 QGS. CDR3 length: 25 residues. J was trimmed by 1 base and V by 1 base; bases with no gene match: 28. The CDR3 reads CALGEQAFQSFILGDTGLGTDKLIF. CDR3 coding DNA: TGTGCTCTTGGGGAACAAGCCTTCCAAAGCTTTATACTGGGGGATACCGGGTTAGGCACCGATAAACTCATCTTT.

This clone has only a few counts. A read error likely explains this, since a far larger clone differs by one base. In the same sample, other DNA sequences code for this CDR3. The chain couples TRDV1 to TRDJ1; no reliable D call. TCRdb does not report a J gene; here it was assigned by matching the DNA to germline references. Trimming left V 4 bases short and J 0 bases short, with 21 bases between. CDR1 and CDR2 (germline): TSWWSYY, QGS. The CDR3 covers 18 residues. The CDR3 nucleotides read TGTGCTCTTGGGGTCCATCGGGCCCAGGTCGAGTACACCGATAAACTCATCTTT. Translation gives CALGVHRAQVEYTDKLIF.

In regard to this clone: A far larger clone differs by one base, so this is likely a read error. Distinct nucleotide sequences in the sample also encode this CDR3. The genes are TRDV2 and TRDJ1, with D maybe TRDD3 (6 bases). The J gene, missing from TCRdb, was assigned here through DNA to germline matching. Germline CDR1 GEAIGNYY, CDR2 EKD. The CDR3 length is 16 residues. With 6 bases removed from V and 0 bases from J, the gap between germline ends came to 19 bases. As DNA, the CDR3 is TGTGCCTGTAACCCTTTGGGGGCCGGGTACACCGATAAACTCATCTTT. Protein sequence: CACNPLGAGYTDKLIF.

On this clone: The translation of this DNA and the TCRdb protein of a much larger clone differ at residue 10, probably owing to a read error; the protein shown here is translated from the DNA. The chain links TRDV2 to TRDJ1; a possible D gene is TRDD3 (5 bases). V was cut by 0 bases and J by 0 bases, with 16 bases left in between. In germline, CDR1 is GEAIGNYY, CDR2 EKD. There are 17 residues in the CDR3. CDR3: CACDTLARGVNTDKLIF. CDR3 DNA sequence: TGTGCCTGTGACACCCTAGCCCGGGGGGTTAACACCGATAAACTCATCTTT.

The table lists this clone with a few counts. TCRdb's listed protein matches a much larger clone and diverges from this DNA's translation at residue 10, likely through a read error; the protein shown comes from the DNA. This chain joins TRDV1 and TRDJ1; TRDD3 aligns across 13 bases. TCRdb does not report a J gene; here it was assigned by matching the DNA to germline references. Losses at the gene ends were 0 bases for V and 3 bases for J; bases not matched to a gene: 16. The CDR3 has 21 residues. The germline gives CDR1 TSWWSYY, CDR2 QGS. Here the CDR3 reads CALGELLPRTYWGIRPDKLIF. The DNA for the CDR3 is TGTGCTCTTGGGGAACTACTTCCTAGGACCTACTGGGGGATACGACCCGATAAACTCATCTTT.

Comment on this clone: TCRdb's listed protein matches a much larger clone and diverges from this DNA's translation at residue 7, likely through a read error; the protein shown comes from the DNA. The V gene is TRDV2, the J gene TRDJ1; 10 bases fit TRDD3. Per germline, CDR1 GEAIGNYY and CDR2 EKD. The CDR3 is 18 residues long. V was pared by 1 base and J by 0 bases, with 10 bases of the junction left unmatched. CDR3 in DNA: TGTGCCTGTGACACAGTGAGTGGGGGATACCCGAACACCGATAAACTCATCTTT. It specifies CACDTVSGGYPNTDKLIF.

Comment on this clone: TCRdb's protein, taken from a much larger clone, differs from this DNA's translation at residue 12, likely owing to a read error; the protein displayed comes from the DNA. V gene TRDV1 combines with J gene TRDJ1; D is possibly TRDD2 or TRDD3 (7 bases each). Germline V lookup: CDR1 TSWWSYY, CDR2 QGS. The CDR3 sequence is 22 residues long. V lost 5 bases, J lost 3 bases, and 37 bases lay in between. The CDR3 reads CALGSLIPSSLSWGSPPDKLIF. The DNA of the CDR3 is TGTGCTCTTGGGTCTCTGATTCCTTCCTCCCTAAGCTGGGGGTCTCCTCCCGATAAACTCATCTTT.

A few counts support this clone. The protein in TCRdb stems from a much larger clone and differs at residue 13 from this DNA's translation, likely a read error; here the protein is translated from the DNA. The V call is TRDV2, the J call TRDJ1; a weak D match, TRDD3 (6 bases). The ends were cut back, 0 bases at V and 8 bases at J, with 27 bases in the middle. The germline V gene has CDR1 GEAIGNYY and CDR2 EKD. The CDR3 covers 18 residues. The CDR3: CACDTARLWGHNAKKLIF. In DNA form, the CDR3 reads TGTGCCTGTGACACCGCGAGATTGTGGGGGCACAATGCCAAAAAACTCATCTTT.

The rearrangement uses TRDV2 and TRDJ3, with 9 bases matching TRDD3. The J gene was missing in TCRdb and was found by matching the end of the DNA to germline. There are 19 residues in the CDR3. V shed 0 bases, J shed 0 bases, and the junction held 5 bases outside the gene matches. Germline V gives CDR1 GEAIGNYY, CDR2 EKD. CDR3 nucleotides: TGTGCCTGTGACACCGCTGGGGGATGGGGCTCCTGGGACACCCGACAGATGTTTTTC. This sequence encodes CACDTAGGWGSWDTRQMFF.

Notes on this clone: One base separates it from a far larger clone, so it is likely a read error. At the DNA level, this CDR3 is encoded by other sequences in the same sample as well. The chain has TRDV2 and TRDJ1, with 10 bases aligning to TRDD3. In the absence of a J gene in TCRdb, the DNA was matched to germline to assign it here. The CDR3 covers 19 residues. Germline CDR1 and CDR2: GEAIGNYY and EKD. CDR3 DNA: TGTGCTTGTGACTCCGTTTTGATCCCTACTGGGGGATTCACCGATAAACTCATCTTT. Protein product: CACDSVLIPTGGFTDKLIF.

Concerning this clone itself: The TCRdb protein, from a much larger clone, departs from this DNA's translation at residue 16, likely by read error; the protein shown derives from the DNA. With the J gene uncalled, the V gene is TRDV2; no check of the table's D call, TRDD3, against the DNA was made. This CDR3 has 18 amino acids. Germline-derived CDR1 and CDR2 are GEAIGNYY and EKD. The CDR3 protein is CACDTLGDSSWDTRQVFF. CDR3 nucleotides: TGTGCCTGTGACACCCTGGGGGACAGCTCCTGGGACACCCGACAGGTGTTTTTC.

The table lists this clone with a few counts. A far larger clone differs by one base, so this is likely a read error. Other nucleotide sequences from this sample produce the same CDR3. This chain joins TRDV1 and TRDJ1; 9 nucleotides line up with TRDD3. This CDR3 is built from 17 residues. The V gene's germline CDR1 is TSWWSYY and CDR2 QGS. In DNA, the CDR3 is TGTGCTCTTGGGGAGCTACGTGCTGGGGGATTAAGATATAAACTCATCTTC. Translating gives CALGELRAGGLRYKLIF.

As for this clone: The protein in TCRdb stems from a much larger clone and differs at residue 11 from this DNA's translation, likely a read error; here the protein is translated from the DNA. CDR3 amino acids: CACDKGTLKYIDKLIF. The CDR3 bases are TGTGCCTGTGACAAAGGGACCCTGAAGTACATCGATAAACTCATCTTT. This chain joins TRDV2 and TRDJ1; D is uncertain. The J gene, absent from TCRdb, was called here by matching the DNA to germline. The germline V and J ends were trimmed by 2 bases and 4 bases, with 19 bases remaining between them. The CDR3 consists of 16 residues. Germline values: CDR1 GEAIGNYY, CDR2 EKD.

This clone was recorded a few times. A far larger clone is a single base away, which makes a read error likely. This same CDR3 is encoded by further DNA sequences in the sample. This sequence joins TRDV2 and TRDJ1; D perhaps matches TRDD3 (5 bases). Matching the DNA to germline supplied the J gene, which TCRdb does not give. This CDR3 region has 20 residues. Germline CDR1 reads GEAIGNYY; CDR2 reads EKD. V was cut by 7 bases and J by 4 bases, with 36 bases left in between. The DNA of the CDR3 is TGTGCCTGCGACCCTGGAGGTTTTGCGCCAGGGGAAACTTTTGGCGATAAACTCATCTTT. This sequence encodes CACDPGGFAPGETFGDKLIF.

As for this clone: This DNA's translation and the protein TCRdb lists, from a much larger clone, do not match at residue 13, likely due to a read error; the protein shown is translated from the DNA. The chain combines TRDV2 with TRDJ1; D is uncertain. Assignment of the J gene here rests on matching the DNA to germline, because TCRdb gives none. The CDR3 extends over 16 amino acids. Germline lookup yields CDR1 GEAIGNYY and CDR2 EKD. This CDR3 reads CACDTHGGIYTDELIF. In DNA, the CDR3 is TGTGCCTGTGACACACACGGAGGTATTTACACCGATGAACTCATCTTT.

This clone was observed a few times. The protein TCRdb lists belongs to a much larger clone and differs from this DNA's translation at residue 15, which points to a read error; the protein shown is made from the DNA. The gene calls are TRDV2 and TRDJ1; 9 bases match TRDD3. CDR1 is GEAIGNYY and CDR2 is EKD in the germline V gene. The CDR3 is made up of 17 amino acids. The CDR3 region has the DNA TGTGCCTGTGACACTCTGGGGGATCTCGAGTACACCGATAAACCCATCTTT. It yields the protein CACDTLGDLEYTDKPIF.

Of note for this clone: The translation of this DNA and the TCRdb protein of a much larger clone differ at residue 4, probably owing to a read error; the protein shown here is translated from the DNA. V usage is TRDV1 and J usage is TRDJ1; D may be TRDD2 (6 bases). Trimming shortened V by 8 bases and J by 0 bases, and 28 bases separated the two germline ends. The CDR3 is 19 residues long. In germline, CDR1 is TSWWSYY, CDR2 QGS. DNA for the CDR3: TGTGCTCTTAGATCTTCCTTCCCCGGTCATCCCGCCCACACCGATAAACTCATCTTT. The encoded protein is CALRSSFPGHPAHTDKLIF.

This clone has more than one count but fewer than ten. TCRdb lists the protein of a much larger clone for this DNA, which differs at residue 5, so this is likely a read error; the protein given here is translated from the DNA itself. This chain joins TRDV1 and TRDJ1, with D hard to call. The CDR3 covers 12 residues. V was shortened by 5 bases and J by 10 bases, with 14 bases between the two germline ends. The germline CDR1 and CDR2 sequences are TSWWSYY and QGS. The CDR3 sequence: CALGKPPLTLIF. DNA of the CDR3: TGTGCTCTTGGGAAACCCCCTTTGACACTCATCTTT.

This clone showed up just a few times. The protein held in TCRdb is that of a much larger clone and does not match this DNA's translation at residue 3, likely because of a read error; the protein shown is translated from the DNA. The chain links TRDV1 to TRDJ1, with D perhaps TRDD3 (6 bases). The CDR3 runs to 20 residues. Germline CDR1 is TSWWSYY and CDR2 is QGS. CDR3: CAPGEDPKSVGDSYTDKLIF. CDR3 DNA: TGTGCTCCTGGGGAAGATCCGAAGTCTGTCGGGGATTCGTACACCGATAAACTCATCTTT.

On this clone itself: With only one base between it and a far larger clone, this is likely a read error. The same CDR3 arises from other DNA sequences in this sample as well. The chain recombines TRDV2 with TRDJ1; 10 bases are shared with TRDD3. As TCRdb names no J gene, one was assigned here on the basis of a DNA match to germline. The J segment lost 2 bases and the V segment lost 3 bases, leaving 11 bases of the junction unmatched. Germline V lookup: CDR1 GEAIGNYY, CDR2 EKD. The CDR3 is made up of 17 amino acids. CDR3 sequence (DNA): TGTGCCTGTGACCTGGTTCTGGGGGATAGCACGACCGATAAACTCATCTTT. It encodes CACDLVLGDSTTDKLIF.

The sample holds a few counts of this clone. A read error likely explains this, since a far larger clone differs by one base. This sample also contains other DNA sequences that code for the same CDR3. V gene TRDV1 was called; the J gene was not; the table's D call TRDD3 went unverified against the DNA. The CDR3 runs 19 residues. Per germline, CDR1 TSWWSYY and CDR2 QGS. The CDR3 DNA follows: TGTGCTCTTGGGGGATTCGATAACTACGTACTGGGGGATATCGATAAGCTCATCTTT. Protein: CALGGFDNYVLGDIDKLIF.

A note on this clone: TCRdb pairs this DNA with a much larger clone's protein that differs at residue 15, likely a read error; the protein shown was translated from the DNA. The rearrangement links TRDV1 to TRDJ1, with 10 nucleotides matching TRDD3. Germline V gives CDR1 TSWWSYY, CDR2 QGS. J was trimmed by 1 base and V by 2 bases; bases with no gene match: 19. This CDR3 spans 21 amino acids. CDR3 loop: CALGEMNTGGYAVRCTDKLIF. CDR3 nucleotide sequence: TGTGCTCTTGGGGAAATGAACACCGGGGGATACGCAGTAAGGTGCACCGATAAACTCATCTTT.